This T cell receptor (beta chain) was obtained from a study of cytomegalovirus exposure and HLA in healthy donors (dated by TCRdb to about 2017). Regarding the study in general: An earlier analysis of some 550 of the donors reported more than 250 Gb of sequence data and roughly 100 million unique TCR beta sequences from 190 million or so T cells. Besides the first cohort of approximately 710 subjects, a separate validation cohort made up of roughly 130 different subjects was used. The later analysis used no new phenotypic data to find candidate immune exposures, relying instead on TCR beta sequences and their occurrence across donors. HLA typing covered class I and class II loci at four-digit resolution. The T cell repertoires of some 670 subjects were profiled by immunosequencing and related to cytomegalovirus serostatus. The number of donors typed differed by locus, with about 629-630 for A, B, C, DRB1 and DQB1, roughly 520 for DQA1, 600 to 610 for DPA1, and over 400 for DPB1. Alongside the repertoire data, information on donor age, sex, ethnicity and CMV serostatus was compiled. On average, roughly 200,000 unique TCR beta nucleotide sequences were sequenced per donor among a few hundred genotyped donors of the cohort, with roughly 18% of those sequences being non-productive. Of the roughly 430 genotyped donors, around 81% fell in the genetic ancestry cluster associated with self-reported Caucasian donors. Every repertoire in the discovery cohort had been generated on one and the same sequencing platform. Around 300 gigabases of sequencing data and tens of millions of unique TCR sequences were included in an early release covering about 700 HLA-typed donors. The study was designed to test whether signatures of past pathogen exposure could be identified by cataloging public T cell receptors. To study patterns of TCR occurrence, a later analysis re-analyzed previously published TCR beta repertoires from around 670 donors and added high-resolution HLA genotyping. The study combined high-throughput TCR immunosequencing, statistical association of individual TCRs with disease status, and machine learning to predict cytomegalovirus infection status. Roughly 5 DR-DQ haplotypes were handled as single units for association and clustering, since linkage in the cohort was strong. An earlier analysis of 450 to 750 of the donors used high-throughput TCR beta sequencing to judge whether each TCR beta V gene segment behaved as functional or pseudogenic. In a later genetic analysis, genome-wide SNP genotypes for about three fifths of the roughly 670 donors were used, and that subset was treated as a discovery cohort. The investigation overall reported the following: In an earlier analysis of some 540 of the donors, most TCR beta V segments appeared in productive rearrangements about 90% or about 30% of the time, broadly matching IMGT annotations. Most TCR sequences were observed very rarely across donors, whereas some public TCRs were present in many individuals. According to a later analysis, TCR association rates differed among HLA loci, with DRB1 alleles showing the most associated TCRs and HLA-C alleles showing the fewest. A later analysis found that HLA-associated TCR beta chains were more clonally expanded and had lower generation probabilities than equally common non-associated chains. In a later analysis, most CMV-associated TCR beta chains were found to appear HLA-restricted, with HLA associations seemingly driven largely by CMV exposure. A further reported finding was that TCR beta sequences accurately predicted the HLA-A and HLA-B alleles for most subjects in the first cohort. Strong co-occurrence of HLA alleles, especially DR and DQ, made assigning TCR associations to individual alleles difficult. Immune exposure information for the cohort was limited to CMV serostatus. A later analysis associated approximately 17,000 TCR beta sequences with specific HLA alleles at a false discovery rate of 0.05. Presence/absence analyses assumed roughly uniform sequencing depth across donors, an assumption that may not hold. A cluster of highly shared sequence variants was judged likely to be a technical artifact of the sequencing pipeline. The cohort was sequenced for TCR beta chains only, and without alpha or paired-chain data the features that could be detected were limited. In vitro tests confirmed that a few of the cytomegalovirus-associated TCR beta chains recognize cytomegalovirus antigens. A later analysis reported that several top co-occurrence clusters appeared linked to parvovirus B19, influenza, CMV and Epstein-Barr virus. The classifier was reported to diagnose cytomegalovirus status with high specificity and sensitivity in both the original cohort and the validation cohort. In a later genetic analysis, fewer N-insertions in productive TCRs were reported among donors in an Asian-associated ancestry cluster than the roughly 700-donor mean. Because the 87-base-pair reads could not distinguish some IMGT-functional V segments, including TRBV6-2 and TRBV6-3, those segments were excluded. The earlier analysis of 450 to 700 of the donors excluded roughly 16 rarely observed V segments, including chromosome 9 orphons, because counts were too low. Because HLA typing was missing for some donors at each locus, association tests included only the typed subset. In the study, around 150 TCR beta chains were listed as associated with cytomegalovirus. V-gene and J-gene trimming of TCR beta chains was associated with a missense DCLRE1C variant in a later genetic analysis, and the association was replicated in an independent cohort. Linkage disequilibrium might explain the correlated functional status among segregating V segments, but an unknown experimental factor could not be excluded. The authors suggested that the approach could potentially be generalized to other disease states and immunological phenotypes.

Points on this clone: What antigen it recognizes has not been identified. The record has no base qualities; no much larger clone is one base away.

In total, more than 500 healthy bone marrow donors made up the cohort. At the time of sampling, every cohort member was nominally healthy, though immune exposures that went unrecorded were likely present. The donor tested CMV seronegative, placing the donor among the 300 to 400 seronegative members of the cohort. A peripheral blood sample was provided by each donor, and peripheral blood mononuclear cells were used for TCR beta sequencing. Genomic DNA extraction from the blood cell samples was performed with the Qiagen DNeasy Blood Extraction Kit. V ends up 2 bases short and J 4 bases short, with an unmatched junction base count of 17. The CDR3, from cysteine to phenylalanine, totals 18 residues. This entry keeps only the CDR3 DNA: 54 bases, framed from base 1. In the germline V gene (reference sequence), CDR1 corresponds to GTSNPN and CDR2 to SVGIG. Receptor amplification or capture employed the immunoSEQ multiplex PCR assay. A mixture of 60 forward primers for TCR Vbeta segments and 13 reverse primers for TCR Jbeta segments was used in the multiplex PCR. A multiplex PCR assay on genomic DNA amplified the CDR3 region of rearranged TCR beta genes. On the Illumina HiSeq System, the amplified TCR beta libraries were sequenced as 87-base-pair reads. The authors' pipeline ran thus. In a later analysis, some 80 million unique TCR beta chains were counted across the approximately 670 repertoires, and around 11 million of these chains were shared by at least two donors. Raw reads were error-corrected and collapsed into unique sequences by a nearest-neighbor algorithm in which closely related sequences were merged to remove PCR and sequencing errors. CDR3 sequences were aligned to IMGT reference sequences to assign V, D and J gene segments. For a sequence to be retained, a match of at least six nucleotides to both a V gene segment and a J gene segment was required. Rearrangements were called productive when the CDR3 lacked stop codons and stayed in frame with V and J; all others were non-productive. CDR3 was defined according to IMGT convention as the region running from the second conserved V-encoded cysteine to the conserved J-encoded phenylalanine. The earlier analysis of some 540 of the donors excluded any sequence lacking an unambiguous match to a single V gene segment. In an earlier analysis of approximately 610 of the donors, V segments were called functional above 56.7% productive rearrangements and were called segregating when the between-donor standard deviation exceeded 5%. To diagnose cytomegalovirus status from the catalog of TCR beta chain sequences, a statistical classification framework was built. In a later analysis, TCR nucleotide sequences were compared against IMGT/GENE-DB human TR gene sequences so that V and J genes could be assigned. The TCRdist pipeline was used in a later analysis to assign CDR3 sequences and most-parsimonious VDJ recombination scenarios. In a later analysis, each TCR beta chain was defined by its CDR3 amino acid sequence together with its V-gene family, and reads lacking a unique V-gene family were excluded. A later analysis removed 500 to 650 highly shared, low-generation-probability nucleotide sequences to deal with suspected cross-contamination and a sequencing artifact. In a later analysis, a clonal expansion index was calculated for each public chain from normalized within-repertoire ranks of inferred template counts. Generation probabilities in a later analysis came from a VDJ recombination model fitted to out-of-frame rearrangements, and those results were checked against IGoR. A later analysis scored TCR-TCR, TCR-HLA and TCR-CMV co-occurrence with hypergeometric tests, applying a repertoire-size bias correction to TCR pairs. To estimate false discovery rates, a later analysis permuted the HLA or CMV assignments 20 times. In a later analysis, co-occurring TCRs were grouped with DBSCAN, and TCRdist sequence similarity was added when clustering was performed within HLA-allele-positive subsets. Repertoires with fewer than 30,000 or more than 120,000 public chains were left out of co-occurrence clustering, as were roughly five repertoires with anomalous nucleotide sharing. TCRdb retrieved this table from immuneACCESS and kept in-frame rearrangements only. Not all clones are present; in checked studies, unresolved V genes account for under half, and no reason is known for the remainder. V and J calls and clone size are as listed in that table; D and trimming were resolved from the DNA. In all, the sample holds roughly 200,000 clones, and approximately 80% of those were seen once. 1.7% of the sample belongs to the ten largest clones.

Recombination joined TRBV30 with TRBJ2-3; TRBD2 matches 8 bases in the middle. This clonotype was obtained from a man aged 45-60 years in good health and CMV-seronegative. Material: PBMCs. The CDR3 protein sequence reads: CAWSSGYQAGDGADTQYF. The DNA sequence is given as TGTGCCTGGAGTTCCGGGTATCAAGCGGGAGATGGCGCAGATACGCAGTATTTT. The entire variable domain, with the stretches around the CDR3 drawn from the reference TRBV30 and TRBJ2-3 proteins, is SQTIHQWPATLVQPVGSPLSLECTVEGTSNPNLYWYRQAAGRGLQLLFYSVGIGQISSEVPQNLSASRPQDRQFILSSKKLLLSDSGFYLCAWSSGYQAGDGADTQYFGPGTRLTVL.